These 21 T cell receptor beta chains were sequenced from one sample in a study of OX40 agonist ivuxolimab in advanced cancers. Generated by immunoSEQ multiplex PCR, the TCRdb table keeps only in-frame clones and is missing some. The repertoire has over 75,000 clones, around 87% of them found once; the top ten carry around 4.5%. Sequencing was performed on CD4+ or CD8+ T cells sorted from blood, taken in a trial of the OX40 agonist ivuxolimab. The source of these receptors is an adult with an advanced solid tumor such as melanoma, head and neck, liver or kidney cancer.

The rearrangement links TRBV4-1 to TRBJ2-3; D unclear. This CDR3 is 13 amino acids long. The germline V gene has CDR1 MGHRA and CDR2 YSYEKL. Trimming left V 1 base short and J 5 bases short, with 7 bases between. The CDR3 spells CASSQGLIDTQYF. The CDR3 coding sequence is TGCGCCAGCAGCCAAGGATTGATAGATACGCAGTATTTT.

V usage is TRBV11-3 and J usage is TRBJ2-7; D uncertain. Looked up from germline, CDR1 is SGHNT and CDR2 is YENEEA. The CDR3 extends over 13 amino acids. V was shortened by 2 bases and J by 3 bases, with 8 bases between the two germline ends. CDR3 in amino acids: CASSLQEFYEQYV. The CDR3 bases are TGTGCCAGCAGCTTACAGGAATTCTACGAGCAGTACGTC.

The CDR3 loop reads CASSYSTSGSYEQYF. The CDR3, as DNA: TGTGCCAGCAGTTACTCGACTAGCGGCTCCTACGAGCAGTACTTC. V usage is TRBV6-5 and J usage is TRBJ2-7; TRBD2 matches 9 bases. The CDR3 consists of 15 residues. Trimming removed 0 bases from V and 0 bases from J; junction bases left unmatched: 0. The germline CDR1 and CDR2 sequences are MNHEY and SVGAGI.

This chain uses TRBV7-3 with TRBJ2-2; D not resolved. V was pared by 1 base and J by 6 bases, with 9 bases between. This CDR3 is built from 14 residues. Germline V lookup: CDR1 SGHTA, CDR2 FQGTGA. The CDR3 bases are TGTGCCAGCAGCTTAAACGCAGTAGCCGGGGAGCTGTTTTTT. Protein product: CASSLNAVAGELFF.

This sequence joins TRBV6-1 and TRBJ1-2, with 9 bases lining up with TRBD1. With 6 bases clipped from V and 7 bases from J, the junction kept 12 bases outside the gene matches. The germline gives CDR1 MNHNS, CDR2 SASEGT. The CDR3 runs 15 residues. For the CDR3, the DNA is TGTGCCAGCAGCCCTAACAGGGGGCGAAGTTCTGGCTACACCTTC. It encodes CASSPNRGRSSGYTF.

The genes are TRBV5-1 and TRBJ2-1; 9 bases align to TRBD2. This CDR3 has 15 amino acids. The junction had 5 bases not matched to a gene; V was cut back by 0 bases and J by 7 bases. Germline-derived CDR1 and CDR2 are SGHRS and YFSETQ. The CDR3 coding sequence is TGCGCCAGCAGCTTGGGCGGGAGGGCCTTGAATGAGCAGTTCTTC. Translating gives CASSLGGRALNEQFF.

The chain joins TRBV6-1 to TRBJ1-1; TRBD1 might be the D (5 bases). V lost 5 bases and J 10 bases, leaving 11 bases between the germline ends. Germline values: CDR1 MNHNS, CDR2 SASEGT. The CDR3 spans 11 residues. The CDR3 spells CASSLGARAFF. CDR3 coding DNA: TGTGCCAGCAGTTTAGGGGCCCGAGCTTTCTTT.

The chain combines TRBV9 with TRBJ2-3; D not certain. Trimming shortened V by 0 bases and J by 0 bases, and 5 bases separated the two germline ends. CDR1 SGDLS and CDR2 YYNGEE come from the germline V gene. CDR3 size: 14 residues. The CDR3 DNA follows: TGTGCCAGCAGCGTAGTTGCTAGCACAGATACGCAGTATTTT. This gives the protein CASSVVASTDTQYF.

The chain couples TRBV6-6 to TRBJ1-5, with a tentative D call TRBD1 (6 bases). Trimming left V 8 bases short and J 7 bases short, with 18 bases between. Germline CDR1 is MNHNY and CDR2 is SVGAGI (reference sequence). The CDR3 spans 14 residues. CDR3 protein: CASSSRGREQPQHF. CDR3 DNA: TGTGCCAGCTCAAGTCGGGGGCGCGAACAGCCCCAGCATTTT.

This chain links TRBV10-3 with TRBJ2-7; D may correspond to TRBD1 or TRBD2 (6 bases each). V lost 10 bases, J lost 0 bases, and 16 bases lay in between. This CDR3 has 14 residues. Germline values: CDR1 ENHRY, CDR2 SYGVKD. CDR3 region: CATSPQGGSYEQYF. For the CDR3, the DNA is TGTGCCACCTCTCCACAGGGAGGCTCCTACGAGCAGTACTTC.

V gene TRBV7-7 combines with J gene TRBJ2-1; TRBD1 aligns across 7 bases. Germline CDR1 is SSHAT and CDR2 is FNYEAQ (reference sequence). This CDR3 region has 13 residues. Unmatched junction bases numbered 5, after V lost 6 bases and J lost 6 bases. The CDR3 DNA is TGTGCCAGCAGTCACGACAGGGCCAATGAGCAGTTCTTC. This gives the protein CASSHDRANEQFF.

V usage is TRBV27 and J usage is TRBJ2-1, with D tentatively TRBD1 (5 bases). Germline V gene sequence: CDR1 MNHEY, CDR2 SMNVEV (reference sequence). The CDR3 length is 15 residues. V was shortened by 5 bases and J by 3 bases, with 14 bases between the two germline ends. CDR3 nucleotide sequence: TGTGCCAGCAGTAAAGACACAGGTTACTACAATGAGCAGTTCTTC. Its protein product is CASSKDTGYYNEQFF.

The CDR3 loop is CASSQAGTDSTDTQYF. As DNA, the CDR3 is TGTGCCAGCTCCCAAGCCGGGACAGACAGCACAGATACGCAGTATTTT. V gene TRBV18 combines with J gene TRBJ2-3; the match to TRBD1 covers 7 bases. This CDR3 spans 16 amino acids. The V gene's germline CDR1 is KGHSH and CDR2 LQKENI. Germline trimming cut 6 bases from V and 0 bases from J; bases unmatched to any gene: 9.

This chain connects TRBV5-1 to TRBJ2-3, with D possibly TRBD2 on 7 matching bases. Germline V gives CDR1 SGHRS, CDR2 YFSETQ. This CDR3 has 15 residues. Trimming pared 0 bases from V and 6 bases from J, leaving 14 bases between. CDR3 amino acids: CASSLDTGRGDTQYF. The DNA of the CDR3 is TGCGCCAGCAGCTTGGATACAGGGAGGGGGGATACGCAGTATTTT.

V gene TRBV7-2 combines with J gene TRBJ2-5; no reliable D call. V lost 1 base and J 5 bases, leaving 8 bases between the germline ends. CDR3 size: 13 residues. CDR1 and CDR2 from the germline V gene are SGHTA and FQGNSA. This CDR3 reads CASSLVRVETQYF. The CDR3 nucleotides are TGTGCCAGCAGCTTAGTCCGAGTGGAGACCCAGTACTTC. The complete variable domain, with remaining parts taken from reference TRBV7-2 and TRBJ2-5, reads GAGVSQSPSNKVTEKGKDVELRCDPISGHTALYWYRQSLGQGLEFLIYFQGNSAPDKSGLPSDRFSAERTGGSVSTLTIQRTQQEDSAVYLCASSLVRVETQYFGPGTRLLVL.

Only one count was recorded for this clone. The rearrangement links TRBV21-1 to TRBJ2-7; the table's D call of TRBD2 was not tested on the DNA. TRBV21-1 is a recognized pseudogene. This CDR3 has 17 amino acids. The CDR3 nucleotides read TGTGCCAGCAGCAAGAGTTCGGGAGACTCAATTTCCTACGAGCAGTACGTC. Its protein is CASSKSSGDSISYEQYV.

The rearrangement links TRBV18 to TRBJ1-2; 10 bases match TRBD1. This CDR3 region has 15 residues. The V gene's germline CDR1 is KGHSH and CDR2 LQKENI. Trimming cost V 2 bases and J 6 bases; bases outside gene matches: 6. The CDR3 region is CASSPTRQGAHGYTF. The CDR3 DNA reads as TGTGCCAGCTCACCAACCCGACAGGGGGCGCATGGCTACACCTTC.

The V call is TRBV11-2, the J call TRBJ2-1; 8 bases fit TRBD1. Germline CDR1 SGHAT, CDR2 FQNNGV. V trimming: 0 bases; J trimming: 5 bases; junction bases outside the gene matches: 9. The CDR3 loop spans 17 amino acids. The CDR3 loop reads CASSLDLGTGLNNEQFF. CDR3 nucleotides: TGTGCCAGCAGCTTAGATTTAGGGACAGGTCTAAACAATGAGCAGTTCTTC.

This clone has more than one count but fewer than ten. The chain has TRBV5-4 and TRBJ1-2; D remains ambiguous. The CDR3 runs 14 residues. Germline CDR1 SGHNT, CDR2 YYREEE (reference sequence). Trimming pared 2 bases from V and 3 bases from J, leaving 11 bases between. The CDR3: CASSFYGRDYGYTF. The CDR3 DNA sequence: TGTGCCAGCAGCTTTTACGGGAGAGACTATGGCTACACCTTC.

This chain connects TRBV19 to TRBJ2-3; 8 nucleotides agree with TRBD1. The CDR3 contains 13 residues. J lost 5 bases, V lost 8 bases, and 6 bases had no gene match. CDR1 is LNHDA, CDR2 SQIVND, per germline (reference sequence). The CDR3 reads CASHFDRGDTQYF. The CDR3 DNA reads TGTGCCAGTCACTTTGACAGGGGAGATACGCAGTATTTT. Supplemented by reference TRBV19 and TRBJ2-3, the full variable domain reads DGGITQSPKYLFRKEGQNVTLSCEQNLNHDAMYWYRQDPGQGLRLIYYSQIVNDFQKGDIAEGYSVSREKKESFPLTVTSAQKNPTAFYLCASHFDRGDTQYFGPGTRLTVL.

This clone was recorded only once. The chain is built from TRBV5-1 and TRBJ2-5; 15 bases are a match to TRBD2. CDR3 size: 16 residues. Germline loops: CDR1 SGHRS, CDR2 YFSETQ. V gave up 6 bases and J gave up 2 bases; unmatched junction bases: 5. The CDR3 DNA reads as TGCGCCAGCACGGGACTAGCGGGAGGTCAACAAGAGACCCAGTACTTC. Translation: CASTGLAGGQQETQYF.